The sequence of this T cell receptor (beta chain) was determined in a study of tumor-infiltrating lymphocytes in primary liver carcinoma. General study findings and limits: Relative to tumor region pairs, the tumor-adjacent and tumor-blood pairs showed overlap that was lower.

In the case of this clonotype: The antigen is undetermined. A junction boundary mismatches the germline segment, possibly from a read error.

A constant-region primer served to make TCR beta cDNA from about 490 ng total RNA. Each TCR beta library was derived from three nested multiplex PCR rounds that employed slightly modified ARM-PCR. Investigators reported that the first two PCR rounds, at 10 cycles each, used TRBV1-TRBV30 forward primers with a C-beta reverse primer. TCRdb redid the calling of the multiplex PCR reads with MiXCR, one entry per CDR3 protein. Of tens of thousands of distinct CDR3 sequences in the sample, around 84% were seen once. Co-extraction of RNA and DNA was performed on roughly 20-31 mg of unsorted bulk tissue. Germline CDR1 reads SGHAT; CDR2 reads FQNNGV. The CDR3 has 15 residues.

This clonotype was obtained from a man aged 35-49 years with primary liver carcinoma and hepatitis B virus infection. V usage is TRBV11-2 and J usage is TRBJ2-7; D is perhaps TRBD1 (6 bases). The sample consisted of liver tumor tissue from sampling region 3. Subset of the sample: tumor region T3, left-lateral pole. The CDR3 DNA reads as TGCGATAGCAGCCGACCTAATGCACAGGGCGGTGAGCAGTACTTC. The encoded protein is CDSSRPNAQGGEQYF.